Reported below is one TCR beta chain. What it binds is unknown. These data originate in a study of cytomegalovirus exposure and HLA in healthy donors. Healthy people donating bone marrow made up the donors. Germline values: CDR1 SEHNR, CDR2 FQNEAQ (reference sequence). The CDR3 extends over 15 amino acids. The V gene end was trimmed by 5 bases and the J gene end by 6 bases; junction bases not matched to a gene: 11. Whole-study findings and limits: Later analysis associated a missense DCLRE1C variant with TCR beta V- and J-gene trimming.

The PCR used 60 Vbeta and 13 Jbeta primers. Using immunoSEQ multiplex PCR, the repertoire was profiled, and TCRdb retains in-frame clones only, with some absent. The sample comprises roughly 48,000 clones, around 72% of which are singletons, and approximately 2.7% rests with the top ten. The J gene is TRBJ2-7, the V gene TRBV7-9; 9 nucleotides agree with TRBD2. This sequence was found in a man younger than 35 in good health and CMV-seronegative. Specimen: PBMCs. CDR3 in amino acids: CASSPISGRSTEQYF. The CDR3 DNA reads TGTGCCAGCAGCCCGATAAGCGGGAGGAGTACCGAGCAGTACTTC.